The 10 T cell receptor beta chains below come from one sample, sequenced in a study of blood T cell repertoires in COVID-19. The repertoire was sequenced with immunoSEQ multiplex PCR; TCRdb's copy has only in-frame clones and lacks some. The sample holds tens of thousands of clones; about 87% are singletons and the top ten take 40% to 45%. Sequenced sample: peripheral blood. These receptors originate from a human donor in a cohort sampled during active COVID-19.

The chain employs TRBV12-3 or TRBV12-4 and TRBJ2-3; no reliable D call. This CDR3 spans 11 amino acids. The V gene lost 6 bases and the J gene lost 2 bases, with 3 bases spanning the gap. The CDR3 DNA reads TGTGCCAGCAGCAACACAGATACGCAGTATTTT. It translates to CASSNTDTQYF.

This clone showed up just once. The chain uses TRBV4-1 and TRBJ2-5; 10 positions agree with TRBD1. The germline V gene has CDR1 MGHRA and CDR2 YSYEKL. Germline trimming cut 4 bases from V and 5 bases from J; bases unmatched to any gene: 10. The CDR3 is 16 residues long. Written as DNA, the CDR3 is TGCGCCAGCAGCCGGAATCCGGGACAGGGGAAGGAGACCCAGTACTTC. Translated: CASSRNPGQGKETQYF.

The CDR3 coding sequence is TGCGCCAGCAATAGCGGGGGGACGAACACCGGGGAGCTGTTTTTT. It codes for CASNSGGTNTGELFF. This chain uses TRBV5-1 with TRBJ2-2; 10 nucleotides agree with TRBD2. Germline assignment: CDR1 SGHRS and CDR2 YFSETQ. This CDR3 comprises 15 residues. The V gene end was trimmed by 6 bases and the J gene end by 0 bases; junction bases not matched to a gene: 2. Looking up the rest from reference TRBV5-1 and TRBJ2-2 gives the full variable domain: KAGVTQTPRYLIKTRGQQVTLSCSPISGHRSVSWYQQTPGQGLQFLFEYFSETQRNKGNFPGRFSGRQFSNSRSEMNVSTLELGDSALYLCASNSGGTNTGELFFGEGSRLTVL.

The V and J genes are TRBV24-1 and TRBJ2-2, with TRBD2 identical over 8 bases. Losses at the gene ends were 1 base for V and 4 bases for J; bases not matched to a gene: 4. The CDR3 sequence is 16 residues long. Germline V lookup: CDR1 KGHDR, CDR2 SFDVKD. The CDR3 spells CATSDFRLAGTGELFF. For the CDR3, the DNA is TGTGCCACCAGTGATTTTAGGCTAGCGGGCACCGGGGAGCTGTTTTTT.

V and J are TRBV5-1 and TRBJ1-4; perhaps TRBD1 as D (6 bases). The CDR3 consists of 14 residues. Germline assignment: CDR1 SGHRS and CDR2 YFSETQ. V was clipped by 4 bases and J by 6 bases, with 13 bases between them. CDR3 sequence reads: CASSPGQTYEKLFF. Here the CDR3 DNA reads TGCGCCAGCAGCCCTGGACAGACGTATGAAAAACTGTTTTTT.

This chain uses TRBV6-5 with TRBJ2-2; a possible D gene is TRBD2 (6 bases). Deletions cut 4 bases from V and 6 bases from J, with 18 bases between. From germline, CDR1 is MNHEY and CDR2 SVGAGI. The CDR3 has 16 residues. The CDR3 DNA sequence: TGTGCCAGCAGTTCCCAACCGGGACGGAGGGCCGGGGAGCTGTTTTTT. Translating gives CASSSQPGRRAGELFF.

The chain couples TRBV6-2 or TRBV6-3 to TRBJ1-4; D unclear. The CDR3 consists of 15 residues. Trimming took off 6 bases at V and 7 bases at J, with 18 bases between the two ends. Germline assignment: CDR1 MNHEY and CDR2 SVGEGT. CDR3 DNA sequence: TGTGCCAGCAGGCCTACAGCCTTAAGTGGTGAAAAACTGTTTTTT. Translated, it gives CASRPTALSGEKLFF.

This sequence joins TRBV4-1 and TRBJ1-6; D perhaps matches TRBD1 (5 bases). Looked up from germline, CDR1 is MGHRA and CDR2 is YSYEKL. The CDR3 runs 18 residues. The V end was cut by 0 bases, the J end by 2 bases, with 14 bases between. The CDR3 sequence is CASSQERGQPPYNSPLHF. The CDR3 bases are TGCGCCAGCAGCCAAGAAAGGGGCCAGCCACCCTATAATTCACCCCTCCACTTT.

This chain connects TRBV4-3 to TRBJ2-1; D is perhaps TRBD2 (6 bases). V lost 0 bases and J lost 0, with 6 bases in between. CDR1 and CDR2 (germline): LGHNA, YSLEER. This CDR3 contains 15 residues. Here the CDR3 reads CASSQETSSYNEQFF. CDR3 DNA: TGCGCCAGCAGCCAAGAGACTAGCTCCTACAATGAGCAGTTCTTC.

The chain joins TRBV11-2 to TRBJ1-1; D gene unclear. Germline V lookup: CDR1 SGHAT, CDR2 FQNNGV. Trimming stripped 3 bases from V and 0 bases from J, with 11 bases between. The CDR3 length is 15 residues. This CDR3 reads CASSLTTGMNTEAFF. In nucleotides, the CDR3 is TGTGCCAGCAGCTTGACGACGGGTATGAACACTGAAGCTTTCTTT.